This TCR beta chain emerged from a study of early T cells in non-severe SARS-CoV-2 infection. Study-wide background: With bulk RNA from unsorted whole blood as input, sequencing yielded unpaired chains.

In its sample, this clonotype was seen a few times. Its antigen is unidentified. Findings and limits, study-wide: Anti-spike CD8 responses were favored by VDJdb matching, which missed private and CD4 specificities.

In the library, individual cDNA molecules carried attached unique molecular identifiers. TCRdb reanalysed the 5' RACE reads using MiXCR and keeps one entry per CDR3 protein. The data show more than 80,000 distinct CDR3 sequences, with roughly 11% seen just once and approximately 5.4% held by the top ten. Sequenced: whole blood. The clonotype originates from an adult who was a healthcare worker with PCR-confirmed SARS-CoV-2 infection or an uninfected control (not recorded which).

The CDR3 bases are TGCAGCGCCGGGGACAGCCCTGAAGCTTTCTTT. The encoded protein is CSAGDSPEAFF. The chain employs TRBV29-1 and TRBJ1-1; 7 nucleotides agree with TRBD1. The CDR3 runs 11 residues. Trimming removed 7 bases from V and 6 bases from J; junction bases left unmatched: 5. Germline loops: CDR1 SQVTM, CDR2 ANQGSEA.